Given below is one T cell receptor beta chain in context. The data belong to a study of shared clonotypes between healthy human individuals. The germline V gene has CDR1 MDHEN and CDR2 SYDVKM. The CDR3 is 12 amino acids. V lost 8 bases and J lost 2, with 9 bases in between. Naivety among CD8 cells was defined by CD45RO negativity and positive CCR7 selection, thereby excluding terminally differentiated effector memory CD45RA+ cells. Roughly 200 ng DNA, tens of thousands of T cell genomes, went into each sorted-subset replicate PCR. As handled by the study authors: From ImmunoSEQ came sequences covering only the junction and carrying no quality scores, so filtering differed. Measured with immunoSEQ multiplex PCR; TCRdb has only the in-frame clones, and not every one. Clonal size and the V and J genes are those of that table, whereas D and trimming came from the DNA. This sample has hundreds of thousands of clones, with 95% to 97% found just once.

The V call is TRBV28, the J call TRBJ1-1, with D possibly TRBD1 on 6 matching bases. This TCR was sampled from a woman aged 30 to 39 in good health. The sample comprised naive CD8+ T cells sorted from blood. The CDR3 reads CASADSNTEAFF. The CDR3 coding sequence is TGTGCCAGCGCGGACAGCAACACTGAAGCTTTCTTT.